The T cell receptor (beta chain) under discussion was sequenced for a study of identical twins. This clonotype appeared many times. TCRdb redid the calling of the 5' RACE reads with MiXCR, one entry per CDR3 protein. This sample has 250,000 to 350,000 distinct CDR3 sequences; approximately 8.5% occur once, and the top ten carry roughly 2%. This CDR3 comprises 19 residues. The V segment lost 1 base and the J segment 7 bases; nucleotides outside the gene matches: 11. The germline CDR1 and CDR2 sequences are MDHEN and SYDVKM. The data also belong to a second study, concerning yellow fever vaccine responses in identical twins.

This receptor was obtained from a woman aged 18-29 years in good health. The genes are TRBV28 and TRBJ2-2; 14 bases are a match to TRBD2. Sample: memory (CD45RO+) T cells sorted from blood. CDR3 in DNA: TGTGCCAGCAGTTTATTCGGGACTAGCGGGAGTTCCTGGGGCGGGGAGCTGTTTTTT. The encoded protein is CASSLFGTSGSSWGGELFF.